This T cell receptor beta chain was sequenced during a study of blood T cells in healthy people across ages. Study findings and constraints: Naive CD4+ cells and diversity were both higher in long-lived donors than in aged donors. Age brought a roughly linear fall in TCR beta diversity measured per million T cells.

It was with a sample-barcoded 5' primer and a J-beta primer mix that a second PCR of roughly 7 to 12 cycles was run. MiXCR, run by TCRdb on the 5' RACE reads, gives a single entry per CDR3 protein. The sample has hundreds of thousands of distinct CDR3 sequences; around 45% are singletons. Remarks on this clonotype: Its cognate antigen is unknown.

V lost 5 bases and J lost 3, with 13 bases in between. Germline CDR1 reads SGDLS; CDR2 reads YYNGEE. The CDR3 contains 14 residues. Collection of ten milliliters of peripheral blood was performed for each donor. Each sample provided at least 5 micrograms of extracted total RNA. The sample taken for sequencing was blood. The source is a man aged 55 to 70 in good health. The J gene is TRBJ2-3, the V gene TRBV9; no clear D gene. The CDR3 DNA is TGTGCCAGCAGTGCGGCCCACGCTACAGATACGCAGTATTTT. As protein: CASSAAHATDTQYF.